Each of the 10 T cell receptor beta chains below was sequenced from the same sample in a study of T-cell reconstitution after alpha-beta-depleted transplantation in children. Preparation of the TCRbeta library was carried out with unique molecular identifiers. TCRdb re-called the PCR reads with MiXCR, one entry per CDR3 protein. Of 80,000 or so distinct CDR3 sequences in the sample, 13% to 15% were seen once. The specimen was PBMCs, mostly from graft donor cells, collected 180 days after TCRalphabeta/CD19-depleted stem cell transplant. The receptors originated from a male patient aged 2 to 10 who had a stem cell transplant for acute lymphoblastic leukemia, so the T cells may come from the graft donor.

The sample holds many counts of this clonotype. The CDR3 here is CASSRESGDRAPNTF. In DNA form, the CDR3 reads TGCGCCAGCAGCCGAGAGAGCGGGGACAGGGCTCCTAACACCTTC. V is TRBV4-3 and J is TRBJ1-2, with 9 positions matching TRBD1. The CDR3 has 15 residues. The trim removed 4 bases at V and 12 bases at J, leaving 15 bases unmatched. Germline CDR1 reads LGHNA; CDR2 reads YSLEER.

This clonotype was counted between two and nine times. This chain uses TRBV4-3 with TRBJ1-1; 8 bases map to TRBD1. CDR3 size: 15 residues. V shed 5 bases and J 5 bases; nucleotides not matched to a gene: 10. Germline CDR1 and CDR2: LGHNA and YSLEER. The CDR3 bases are TGCGCCAGCAGCTTTGGGACAGGAGGAAGGACTGAAGCTTTCTTT. Translation: CASSFGTGGRTEAFF.

The chain is built from TRBV20-1 and TRBJ2-1; 12 bases are shared with TRBD2. The CDR3 totals 17 residues. With V trimmed by 0 bases and J by 9 bases, 12 bases remained unmatched. In germline, CDR1 is DFQATT, CDR2 SNEGSKA (reference sequence). This chain's CDR3 is CSARDQGLAGGPREQFF. Written as DNA, the CDR3 is TGCAGTGCTAGAGATCAGGGGCTAGCGGGAGGGCCGCGTGAGCAGTTCTTC.

The chain combines TRBV20-1 with TRBJ1-2; D is unclear. From germline, CDR1 is DFQATT and CDR2 SNEGSKA (reference sequence). The CDR3 has 13 residues. Trimming removed 1 base at V and 4 bases at J, with 10 bases between. The CDR3 is CSARVERSYGYTF. The CDR3 nucleotides are TGCAGTGCTAGAGTAGAGCGGAGCTATGGCTACACCTTC.

At least ten counts were recorded for this clonotype. The chain recombines TRBV27 with TRBJ2-3; 12 bases agree with TRBD1. Unmatched junction bases numbered 3, after V lost 4 bases and J lost 4 bases. The CDR3 extends over 15 amino acids. CDR1 is MNHEY, CDR2 SMNVEV, per germline (reference sequence). The CDR3 coding sequence is TGTGCCAGCAGTTCCCGGGACAGGGGGCCAGATACGCAGTATTTT. Its translation is CASSSRDRGPDTQYF.

The CDR3 sequence: CASSLVGRGFYVDEQFF. For the CDR3, the DNA is TGTGCCAGCAGCTTAGTGGGCCGGGGCTTTTACGTCGATGAGCAGTTCTTC. The chain has TRBV7-9 and TRBJ2-1; perhaps D is TRBD1 or TRBD2 (5 bases each). Deletions cut 1 base from V and 8 bases from J, with 21 bases between. The CDR3 covers 17 residues. Germline CDR1 is SEHNR and CDR2 is FQNEAQ (reference sequence).

The chain is built from TRBV10-3 and TRBJ2-6; TRBD1 might be the D (5 bases). The length of the CDR3 is 15 residues. The V gene's germline CDR1 is ENHRY and CDR2 SYGVKD. V was clipped by 6 bases and J by 0 bases, with 9 bases between them. In DNA, the CDR3 is TGTGCCATCAGGGGGCCAGACTCTGGGGCCAACGTCCTGACTTTC. Protein: CAIRGPDSGANVLTF.

Only a few counts were recorded for this clonotype. J is TRBJ2-6 and V is TRBV20-1; no clear D. Trimming pared 3 bases from V and 0 bases from J, leaving 6 bases between. From germline, CDR1 is DFQATT and CDR2 SNEGSKA (reference sequence). This CDR3 comprises 14 residues. The CDR3 loop reads CSARKGSGANVLTF. For the CDR3, the DNA is TGCAGTGCTAGGAAGGGCTCTGGGGCCAACGTCCTGACTTTC.

This clonotype was counted a few times. The V gene is TRBV28, the J gene TRBJ2-3; D gene uncertain. The V gene lost 3 bases and the J gene lost 2 bases, with 12 bases spanning the gap. The CDR3 consists of 15 residues. Germline-derived CDR1 and CDR2 are MDHEN and SYDVKM. The CDR3 coding sequence is TGTGCCAGCAGTTTGTTACGGATTGACACAGATACGCAGTATTTT. Translating it yields CASSLLRIDTDTQYF.

This clonotype was counted many times. The chain combines TRBV28 with TRBJ2-7; tentatively, D is TRBD2 (5 bases). V dropped 5 bases and J dropped 7 bases, with 12 bases sitting between them. CDR1 is MDHEN, CDR2 SYDVKM, per germline. CDR3 size: 12 residues. CDR3 region: CASSRGRLEQYF. CDR3 in DNA: TGTGCCAGCAGTCGCGGGCGGTTAGAGCAGTACTTC.